This T cell receptor (beta chain) was captured in a study of T cell repertoires in cytomegalovirus infection. About the study: In the study, CMV epitopes included recently identified HLA-C-restricted and well-studied HLA-B-restricted ones. Shared public TCR beta signatures pointed to both CMV infection and a matching HLA type.

Germline assignment: CDR1 MGHRA and CDR2 YSYEKL. V dropped 4 bases and J dropped 3 bases, with 13 bases sitting between them. This CDR3 spans 15 amino acids. About this clonotype itself: Its cognate antigen is unknown.

TCRdb itself ran the reads through MiXCR, one entry per CDR3 protein. Of fewer than 25,000 distinct CDR3 sequences in the sample, approximately 22% are singletons; the top ten hold about 89%. Study results and caveats: Using cumulative public TCR beta family frequency, the authors identified those who carried CMV together with the relevant HLA. HLA-C-restricted TCR beta clonotypes specific for CMV led the ex vivo response.

The sample consisted of CD8+ T cells from cultured PBMCs, taken from culture after CMV antigen stimulation. V gene TRBV4-1 combines with J gene TRBJ1-5; D is possibly TRBD1 (5 bases). The TCR was taken from a human donor in good health (CMV status not recorded). Some clones in this sample may be carry-over from other donors' samples. CDR3 residues: CASSPRRGTNQPQHF. DNA of the CDR3: TGCGCCAGCAGCCCTCGCCGCGGGACCAATCAGCCCCAGCATTTT.